The 5 T cell receptor beta chains reported below all come from one sample, sequenced in a study of T-cell memory formation after mild COVID-19. From the 5' RACE reads, TCRdb called clonotypes with MiXCR, one entry per CDR3 protein. In the table there are approximately 260,000 distinct CDR3 sequences, more than 15% of which are singletons. Sequencing used PBMCs or a T cell subset sorted from them (not recorded which). The receptors were sampled from a man between 18 and 29 years old who had mild COVID-19 (a few samples of this study predate the infection). Cell type and time point are not known.

This clonotype was seen more than once but under ten times. V usage is TRBV5-1 and J usage is TRBJ2-5, with D tentatively TRBD1 (7 bases). The length of the CDR3 is 16 residues. Germline CDR1 reads SGHRS; CDR2 reads YFSETQ. Deletions cut 0 bases from V and 7 bases from J, with 19 bases between. In DNA form, the CDR3 reads TGCGCCAGCAGCTTGGGGACAGGCCAAGGAGCGGGGACCCAGTACTTC. Its translation is CASSLGTGQGAGTQYF.

This clonotype was seen a few times. V usage is TRBV4-1 and J usage is TRBJ2-7; 8 bases align to TRBD1. The CDR3 length is 16 residues. V lost 2 bases to trimming and J lost 0 bases; unmatched junction nucleotides: 6. Germline V gene sequence: CDR1 MGHRA, CDR2 YSYEKL. CDR3 sequence (DNA): TGCGCCAGCAGCCAATACAGGGGGATCAGCTCCTACGAGCAGTACTTC. It is translated as CASSQYRGISSYEQYF.

The chain combines TRBV7-2 with TRBJ2-6; the D gene is possibly TRBD2 (5 bases). Germline values: CDR1 SGHTA, CDR2 FQGNSA. The CDR3 totals 16 residues. Trimming left V 5 bases short and J 0 bases short, with 11 bases between. The DNA of the CDR3 is TGTGCCAGCAGCCTGGACTCCAGCTCTGGGGCCAACGTCCTGACTTTC. Its protein is CASSLDSSSGANVLTF.

Only a few counts were recorded for this clonotype. The V call is TRBV7-8, the J call TRBJ2-5, with D perhaps being TRBD1 or TRBD2 (5 bases each). V was pared by 5 bases and J by 1 base, with 17 bases between. The germline CDR1 and CDR2 sequences are SGHVS and FQNEAQ. The length of the CDR3 is 16 residues. The CDR3 coding sequence is TGTGCCAGCAGCGCATCGGCTCGGGACGGCCAAGAGACCCAGTACTTC. Its translation is CASSASARDGQETQYF.

In this sample, this clonotype turned up once. The chain combines TRBV18 with TRBJ2-7; 9 nucleotides agree with TRBD1. V was clipped by 6 bases and J by 3 bases; unmatched bases: 6. The V gene's germline CDR1 is KGHSH and CDR2 LQKENI. The CDR3 covers 14 residues. The CDR3 is CASSRDRDVYEQYF. Written as DNA, the CDR3 is TGTGCCAGCTCCCGGGACAGGGACGTCTACGAGCAGTACTTC.